This T cell receptor beta chain was identified during a study of human T cells and chemical hapten exposure (dated by TCRdb to the early 2020s). As for the study more broadly: For sensitization, 2% DPC in acetone was applied to a 2 cm by 2 cm area of upper inner arm skin. Patients additionally received weekly therapeutic DPC doses to the scalp throughout the roughly 25-week study period. Patch testing was performed on the upper back with Finn chambers containing 0.01% DPC, and the patch tests were scored after 6 days according to International Contact Dermatitis Research Group standards. The patient cohort, mostly female, included alopecia areata with under or over 50% scalp involvement, alopecia totalis and alopecia universalis. Libraries were pooled for sequencing, and variation in per-sample TCR yields was attributed mainly to small differences in library volumes within the pool. The study tracked peripheral blood TCR repertoire changes in vivo during primary and secondary sensitization to the hapten diphenylcyclopropenone (DPC) in alopecia patients. Patient blood was sampled pre-sensitization (week 0) and at 2, 6 and about 24 weeks after DPC sensitization. Blood for TCR sequencing was provided by twenty-nine alopecia patients at one to four time points (pre-sensitization, 2, 6 and 24 weeks).

The trim is 2 bases for V and 0 bases for J, with a gap of 8 bases between the germline ends. CDR1 and CDR2 are read off the germline V gene as MDHEN and SYDVKM. From cysteine to phenylalanine, the CDR3 is 14 amino acids long. Only CDR3 DNA remains: 42 bases, in frame from the first base. This clonotype came up a few times. What this receptor recognizes is not known. The record has no base qualities; no much larger clone is one base away. The sample's time point label is to be understood as: pre-sensitization, week 0. The treatment or condition label here, explained by the study, means: therapeutic diphenylcyclopropenone sensitization with weekly scalp DPC. At every patch-test visit, the blood draw took place before the patch test was put on. Patients were eligible if aged 18 to 70, diagnosed with alopecia and judged suitable for DPC therapy, and pregnant patients were excluded. Total RNA was extracted from unfractionated whole blood that had been collected in Tempus Blood RNA tubes.

Points the paper makes about the study in general: Significantly more large CDR3 similarity clusters were formed by expanded TCRs than by pre-sensitization or healthy control sets, consistent with antigen-driven responses. A positive correlation was found between the number of PT1 expanded TCRs and patch test score, with significance reached at thresholds 8, 16 and 32 but not 4. Repeated subsampling changed both the strength of the expansion versus patch-test correlation and the threshold at which the correlation became significant. No change with DPC sensitization was found in the number of TCRs above 1 in 1000 frequency, and no evidence of global repertoire structure alterations was found. Alopecia, a presumed autoimmune disease, was present in all patients, so the immune response of the patients might differ from that of healthy individuals.

The method behind the library was RACE. TCRdb shows the sequencer as NextSeq 500. Library preparation attached unique molecular identifiers to individual cDNA molecules for quantitative, reproducible TCR counting. For every blood RNA sample, sequencing covered both the TCR alpha and TCR beta chains. In the paper's pipeline: The median number of TCRs per sample was some 100,000, ranging from 23,224 to 690,600. V, J and CDR3 annotation of the TCR reads was carried out using the Decombinator software suite. To make PS versus PT1 abundance plots, every sample was subsampled to the same number of TCRs (28,000). Expanded TCRs were defined as absent before sensitization and observed at least eight times at the 2-week time point. TCRdb trimmed the raw reads at Q25, called clones with MiXCR and kept productive beta chains. Rows are combined by CDR3 protein, so each entry shows the most common genes and DNA. None of the V and J calls come from the authors' own analysis; TCRdb made them. This sample has some 250,000 distinct CDR3 sequences in its table, and around 7.3% of those were observed once. About 1.2% of the sample comes from the top ten.

Recombination linked TRBV28 to TRBJ2-7; no D gene call is confident. This specimen consisted of whole blood, obtained in connection with sensitization to the hapten diphenylcyclopropenone (DPC). The TCR sequence derives from a man aged 18 to 29 with alopecia areata. Some clones in this sample may be carry-over from other donors' samples. The bases read TGTGCCAGCAGTTTAAGCCCCCTCTCCTACGAGCAGTACTTC. Its translation reads: CASSLSPLSYEQYF. The entire variable domain, with the stretches around the CDR3 drawn from the reference TRBV28 and TRBJ2-7 proteins, is DVKVTQSSRYLVKRTGEKVFLECVQDMDHENMFWYRQDPGLGLRLIYFSYDVKMKEKGDIPEGYSVSREKKERFSLILESASTNQTSMYLCASSLSPLSYEQYFGPGTRLTVT.